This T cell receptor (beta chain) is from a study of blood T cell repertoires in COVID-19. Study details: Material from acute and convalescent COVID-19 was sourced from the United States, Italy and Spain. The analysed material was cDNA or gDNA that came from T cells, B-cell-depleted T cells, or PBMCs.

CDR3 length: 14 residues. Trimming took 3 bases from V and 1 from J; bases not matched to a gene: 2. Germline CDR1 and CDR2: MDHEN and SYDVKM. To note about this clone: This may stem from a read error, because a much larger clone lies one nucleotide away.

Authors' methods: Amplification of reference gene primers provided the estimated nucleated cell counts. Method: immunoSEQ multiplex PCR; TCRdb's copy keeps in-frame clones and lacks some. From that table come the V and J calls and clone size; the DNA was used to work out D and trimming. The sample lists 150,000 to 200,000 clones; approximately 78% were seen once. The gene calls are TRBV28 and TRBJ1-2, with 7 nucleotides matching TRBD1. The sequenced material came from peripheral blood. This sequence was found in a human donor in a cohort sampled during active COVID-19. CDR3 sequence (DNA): TGTGCCAGCAGTTTGGGACAGATTAACTATGGCTACACCTTC. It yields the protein CASSLGQINYGYTF.